Below, one T cell receptor beta chain is given with its context. The data were taken from a study of control samples from healthy donors and cancer patients. Measured with immunoSEQ multiplex PCR; TCRdb has only the in-frame clones, and not every one. The sample lists approximately 100,000 clones, approximately 81% occurring once. The CDR3 sequence is 13 residues long. Trimming cost V 3 bases and J 7 bases, with 10 bases left between them. Germline V CDR1 and CDR2: LNHDA, SQIVND (reference sequence). The clonotype originates from a woman between 40 and 50 years old in good health. This chain links TRBV19 with TRBJ1-5; D may be TRBD1 (5 bases). Sequencing was done on a sample of blood. The CDR3 reads CASSITGIQPQHF. DNA for the CDR3: TGTGCCAGTAGTATTACAGGAATACAGCCCCAGCATTTT.